These 9 T cell receptor beta chains came from one sample sequenced in a study of blood T cells in healthy people across ages. The use of a sample-barcoded 5' primer and a J-beta primer mix characterized a second PCR of roughly 7 to 11 cycles. Each CDR3 protein is one row after TCRdb ran MiXCR on the 5' RACE reads. The repertoire has about 640,000 distinct CDR3 sequences, 58% of them found once; the top ten carry approximately 40%. Sequencing was performed on blood. The receptors come from a man aged 55 to 70 in good health.

The genes are TRBV20-1 and TRBJ2-1, with 8 nucleotides matching TRBD2. Per the germline V gene, CDR1 is DFQATT and CDR2 is SNEGSKA (reference sequence). Germline trimming cut 6 bases from V and 0 bases from J; bases unmatched to any gene: 10. There are 16 residues in the CDR3. CDR3 region: CSAARAGENSYNEQFF. In nucleotides, the CDR3 is TGCAGTGCGGCACGAGCGGGGGAGAACTCCTACAATGAGCAGTTCTTC.

The chain recombines TRBV20-1 with TRBJ2-7, with D tentatively TRBD1 or TRBD2 (5 bases each). Germline CDR1 DFQATT, CDR2 SNEGSKA (reference sequence). Trimming took 2 bases from V and 0 from J, leaving 11 bases between them. This CDR3 has 14 residues. The CDR3 loop is CSARSGTSSYEQYF. CDR3 coding DNA: TGCAGTGCTAGATCCGGGACGAGCTCCTACGAGCAGTACTTC.

The V call is TRBV11-2, the J call TRBJ2-5; 8 nucleotides line up with TRBD1. Trimming at V came to 5 bases and at J to 0 bases, leaving 5 bases not matched to a gene. This CDR3 region has 15 residues. CDR1 is SGHAT, CDR2 FQNNGV, per germline. The CDR3 nucleotides are TGTGCCAGCAGCGGTCAGGGGGCGCACCAAGAGACCCAGTACTTC. It yields the protein CASSGQGAHQETQYF.

This rearrangement joins TRBV20-1 to TRBJ2-1, with D perhaps matching TRBD1 or TRBD2 (6 bases each). With the DNA end fitting TRBJ2-7 better, the J assignment may be wrong. CDR1 and CDR2 (germline): DFQATT, SNEGSKA (reference sequence). The CDR3 covers 14 residues. The CDR3 DNA reads as TGCAGTACAACAGGGACTGCCTCCTACAATGAGCAGTACTTC. Encoded protein: CSTTGTASYNEQYF.

This clonotype showed up just once. The chain carries TRBV5-1 and TRBJ1-1, with D maybe TRBD1 (6 bases). The CDR3 length is 14 residues. CDR1 and CDR2 (germline): SGHRS, YFSETQ. V dropped 4 bases and J dropped 4 bases, with 14 bases sitting between them. In DNA form, the CDR3 reads TGCGCCAGCAGCCTGGACAGCCTGGGCACTGAAGCTTTCTTT. This translates into CASSLDSLGTEAFF. The whole variable domain, remainder taken from reference TRBV5-1 and TRBJ1-1, is KAGVTQTPRYLIKTRGQQVTLSCSPISGHRSVSWYQQTPGQGLQFLFEYFSETQRNKGNFPGRFSGRQFSNSRSEMNVSTLELGDSALYLCASSLDSLGTEAFFGQGTRLTVV.

This clonotype was seen a handful of times. The CDR3 reads CASSLAGTGMNTEAFF. For the CDR3, the DNA is TGCGCCAGCAGCTTGGCCGGGACAGGGATGAACACTGAAGCTTTCTTT. The V call is TRBV5-1, the J call TRBJ1-1; 9 bases fit TRBD1. V lost 0 bases, J lost 0 bases, and 3 bases stayed unmatched. CDR3 length: 16 residues. Germline CDR1 is SGHRS and CDR2 is YFSETQ.

This sequence joins TRBV12-3 or TRBV12-4 and TRBJ1-1; D unclear. V lost 10 bases and J 5 bases, leaving 17 bases between the germline ends. This CDR3 is built from 13 residues. The CDR3 region is CAILWSPGTEAFF. CDR3 nucleotide sequence: TGTGCCATTTTGTGGTCCCCGGGAACTGAAGCTTTCTTT.

The chain recombines TRBV29-1 with TRBJ2-7, with 7 bases that match TRBD2. In germline, CDR1 is SQVTM, CDR2 ANQGSEA. V was clipped by 1 base and J by 6 bases; unmatched bases: 0. The CDR3 runs 11 residues. The CDR3 DNA is TGCAGCGTTGAAGGCGGGGGCGAGCAGTACTTC. It translates to CSVEGGGEQYF.

This clonotype was picked up one time. The V and J genes are TRBV18 and TRBJ2-3; perhaps TRBD2 as D (6 bases). CDR3 length: 17 residues. Germline loops: CDR1 KGHSH, CDR2 LQKENI. The V and J ends lost 3 bases and 1 base respectively, with 17 bases between them. The CDR3 coding sequence is TGTGCCAGCTCACCTCCACCTGGGGGGTTAGGCACAGATACGCAGTATTTT. Translating gives CASSPPPGGLGTDTQYF.